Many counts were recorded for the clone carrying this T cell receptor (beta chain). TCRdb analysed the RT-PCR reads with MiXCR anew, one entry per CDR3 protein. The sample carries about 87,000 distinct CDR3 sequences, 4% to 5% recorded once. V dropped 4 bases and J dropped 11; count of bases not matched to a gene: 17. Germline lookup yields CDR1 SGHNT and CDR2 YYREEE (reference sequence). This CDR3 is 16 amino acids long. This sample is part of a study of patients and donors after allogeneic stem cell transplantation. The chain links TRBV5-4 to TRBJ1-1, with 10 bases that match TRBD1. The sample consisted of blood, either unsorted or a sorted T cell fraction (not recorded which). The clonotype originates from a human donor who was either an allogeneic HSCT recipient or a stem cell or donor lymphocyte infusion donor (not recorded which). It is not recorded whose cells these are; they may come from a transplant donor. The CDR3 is CASSPGTGVDQVSAFF. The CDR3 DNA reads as TGTGCCAGCAGCCCCGGGACAGGGGTTGACCAGGTGTCTGCTTTCTTT.